Below are 13 T cell receptor beta chains sequenced from a single sample in a study of T cell changes during pregnancy in multiple sclerosis. Sequenced by immunoSEQ multiplex PCR; TCRdb stores in-frame clones only, minus some. The table records 55,000 to 65,000 clones, around 93% of them present only once. Sequencing used peripheral blood, obtained after pregnancy. The receptors shown here come from a female donor with multiple sclerosis, enrolled in a pregnancy study.

This chain connects TRBV11-3 to TRBJ2-3; 12 bases are shared with TRBD2. The junction had 6 bases not matched to a gene; V was cut back by 5 bases and J by 3 bases. Germline values: CDR1 SGHNT, CDR2 YENEEA. CDR3 size: 16 residues. As DNA, the CDR3 is TGTGCCAGCAGCCCTAGCGGGAGGGCCAATACAGATACGCAGTATTTT. Amino acid sequence: CASSPSGRANTDTQYF.

For the CDR3, the DNA is TGTGCCAGCCGTCCTCCGGGACAGGGGCTGGAAAAACTGTTTTTT. As protein: CASRPPGQGLEKLFF. The rearrangement links TRBV6-5 to TRBJ1-4, with 10 positions matching TRBD1. Germline V gene lookup returns CDR1 MNHEY and CDR2 SVGAGI. The CDR3 is 15 residues long. The V gene end was trimmed by 8 bases and the J gene end by 8 bases; junction bases not matched to a gene: 11.

The chain has TRBV9 and TRBJ2-1; 13 bases agree with TRBD2. This CDR3 has 18 residues. Germline V lookup: CDR1 SGDLS, CDR2 YYNGEE. Trimming removed 0 bases from V and 3 bases from J; junction bases left unmatched: 6. CDR3 sequence (DNA): TGTGCCAGCAGCGTAGCCCAGGGACTAGCGGGACTCTACAATGAGCAGTTCTTC. Protein: CASSVAQGLAGLYNEQFF.

The table lists this clone with a count of one. The chain uses TRBV4-2 and TRBJ2-2, with 10 bases aligning to TRBD1. J lost 5 bases, V lost 1 base, and 7 bases had no gene match. Germline CDR1 reads LGHNA; CDR2 reads YNFKEQ. The CDR3 loop spans 17 amino acids. The CDR3 DNA follows: TGTGCCAGCAGCCAAGCAAAGGGACAGGGGATGACCGGGGAGCTGTTTTTT. It is translated as CASSQAKGQGMTGELFF.

This sequence joins TRBV19 and TRBJ2-5, with 7 nucleotides matching TRBD2. The ends lost 10 bases at V and 0 bases at J; junction bases unmatched: 5. Germline loops: CDR1 LNHDA, CDR2 SQIVND (reference sequence). The CDR3 runs 13 residues. The CDR3 spells CATDGGNQETQYF. CDR3 DNA: TGTGCCACCGACGGGGGGAACCAAGAGACCCAGTACTTC.

This clone was counted a single time. V gene TRBV5-1 combines with J gene TRBJ1-1, with a possible D match to TRBD1 (5 bases). Germline CDR1 SGHRS, CDR2 YFSETQ. The CDR3 contains 16 residues. Trimming removed 0 bases at V and 6 bases at J, with 18 bases between. CDR3 coding DNA: TGCGCCAGCAGCTTGGCCAAGGCGGGGGTAGCGGCTGAAGCTTTCTTT. Amino acids: CASSLAKAGVAAEAFF. Filled out from reference TRBV5-1 and TRBJ1-1, the complete variable domain reads KAGVTQTPRYLIKTRGQQVTLSCSPISGHRSVSWYQQTPGQGLQFLFEYFSETQRNKGNFPGRFSGRQFSNSRSEMNVSTLELGDSALYLCASSLAKAGVAAEAFFGQGTRLTVV.

The genes are TRBV7-9 and TRBJ2-7; 10 bases are a match to TRBD1. V shed 6 bases and J 2 bases; nucleotides not matched to a gene: 4. The CDR3 consists of 14 residues. CDR1 is SEHNR and CDR2 is FQNEAQ in the germline V gene (reference sequence). The CDR3 DNA sequence: TGTGCCAGCAGACCCGGGACAGGGGCCTACGAGCAGTACTTC. Residues: CASRPGTGAYEQYF.

This chain links TRBV6-5 with TRBJ2-1, with a weak D call TRBD1 (6 bases). The ends were cut back, 5 bases at V and 4 bases at J, with 15 bases in the middle. The CDR3 runs to 15 residues. Germline lookup yields CDR1 MNHEY and CDR2 SVGAGI. The CDR3 loop is CASSHRQALYNEQFF. The CDR3 region has the DNA TGTGCCAGCAGTCATCGACAGGCCCTATACAATGAGCAGTTCTTC.

This clone was picked up one time. The rearrangement joins TRBV29-1 to TRBJ2-5; the match to TRBD1 covers 8 bases. CDR1 is SQVTM, CDR2 ANQGSEA, per germline. V was clipped by 3 bases and J by 4 bases; unmatched bases: 4. The CDR3 spans 13 residues. In DNA, the CDR3 is TGCAGCGTTGACCAGGACAGGGTAGAGACCCAGTACTTC. Its protein product is CSVDQDRVETQYF.

The genes are TRBV7-8 and TRBJ2-3; 12 nucleotides agree with TRBD2. V dropped 4 bases and J dropped 6; count of bases not matched to a gene: 5. The CDR3 loop spans 15 amino acids. Germline V CDR1 and CDR2: SGHVS, FQNEAQ. Written as DNA, the CDR3 is TGTGCCAGCAGCTCGTTAACTAGCGGGGGGGATACGCAGTATTTT. Protein product: CASSSLTSGGDTQYF.

The chain is built from TRBV19 and TRBJ2-7, with 7 bases identical to TRBD1. J was trimmed by 3 bases and V by 5 bases; bases with no gene match: 13. This CDR3 contains 16 residues. Germline values: CDR1 LNHDA, CDR2 SQIVND (reference sequence). The CDR3 coding sequence is TGTGCCAGTAGTCAGCGATCTTCGGACAGGAACTACGAGCAGTACTTC. It specifies CASSQRSSDRNYEQYF.

V is TRBV9 and J is TRBJ2-1, with D possibly matching TRBD2 (5 bases). The CDR3 is made up of 15 amino acids. The germline gives CDR1 SGDLS, CDR2 YYNGEE. Deletions cut 0 bases from V and 8 bases from J, with 15 bases between. In DNA, the CDR3 is TGTGCCAGCAGCGTAGGAATCACTATCGGGGATGAGCAGTTCTTC. It translates to CASSVGITIGDEQFF.

The chain employs TRBV4-3 and TRBJ1-4, with TRBD1 as a possible D gene (5 bases). CDR3 size: 14 residues. Germline assignment: CDR1 LGHNA and CDR2 YSLEER. V gave up 6 bases and J gave up 7 bases, with 15 bases separating them. The CDR3 DNA reads TGCGCCAGCAGGGGGGGAAATTGGGGTGAAAAACTGTTTTTT. Its translation: CASRGGNWGEKLFF.